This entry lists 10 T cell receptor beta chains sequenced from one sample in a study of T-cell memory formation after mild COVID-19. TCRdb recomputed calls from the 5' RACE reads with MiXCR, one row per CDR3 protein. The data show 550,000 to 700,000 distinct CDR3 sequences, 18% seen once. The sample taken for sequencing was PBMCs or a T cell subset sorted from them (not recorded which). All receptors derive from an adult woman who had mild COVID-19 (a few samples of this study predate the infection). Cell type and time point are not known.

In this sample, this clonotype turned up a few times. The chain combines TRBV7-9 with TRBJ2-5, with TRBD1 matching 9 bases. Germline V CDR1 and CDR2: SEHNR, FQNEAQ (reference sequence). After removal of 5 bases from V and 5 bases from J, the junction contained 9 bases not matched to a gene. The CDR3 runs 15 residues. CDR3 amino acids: CASSPAGQGWETQYF. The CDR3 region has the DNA TGTGCCAGCAGCCCAGCCGGACAGGGGTGGGAGACCCAGTACTTC.

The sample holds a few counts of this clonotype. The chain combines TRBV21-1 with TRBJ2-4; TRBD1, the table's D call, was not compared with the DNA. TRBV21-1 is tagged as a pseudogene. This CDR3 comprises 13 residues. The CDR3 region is CASARGRGNIQYF. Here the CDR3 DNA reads TGTGCCAGCGCCCGGGGTCGGGGAAACATTCAGTACTTC.

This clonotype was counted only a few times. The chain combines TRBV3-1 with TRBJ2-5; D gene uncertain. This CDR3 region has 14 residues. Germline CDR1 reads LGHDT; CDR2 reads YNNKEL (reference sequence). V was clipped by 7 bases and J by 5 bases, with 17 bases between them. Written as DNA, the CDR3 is TGTGCCAGCAACCGCCGTGAGGTGGACGAGACCCAGTACTTC. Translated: CASNRREVDETQYF.

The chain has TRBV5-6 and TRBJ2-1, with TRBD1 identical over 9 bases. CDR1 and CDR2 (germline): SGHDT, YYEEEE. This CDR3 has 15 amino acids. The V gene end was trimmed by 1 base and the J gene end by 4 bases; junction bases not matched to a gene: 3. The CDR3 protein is CASSLWDRAYNEQFF. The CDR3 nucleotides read TGTGCCAGCAGCTTGTGGGACAGGGCTTACAATGAGCAGTTCTTC. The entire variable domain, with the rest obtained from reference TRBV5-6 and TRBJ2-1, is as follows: DAGVTQSPTHLIKTRGQQVTLRCSPKSGHDTVSWYQQALGQGPQFIFQYYEEEERQRGNFPDRFSGHQFPNYSSELNVNALLLGDSALYLCASSLWDRAYNEQFFGPGTRLTVL.

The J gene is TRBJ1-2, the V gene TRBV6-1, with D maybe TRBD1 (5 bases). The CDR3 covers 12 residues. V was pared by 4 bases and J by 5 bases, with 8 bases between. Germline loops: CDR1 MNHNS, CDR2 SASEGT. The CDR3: CASSGGGYGYTF. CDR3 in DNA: TGTGCCAGCAGTGGTGGGGGGTATGGCTACACCTTC.

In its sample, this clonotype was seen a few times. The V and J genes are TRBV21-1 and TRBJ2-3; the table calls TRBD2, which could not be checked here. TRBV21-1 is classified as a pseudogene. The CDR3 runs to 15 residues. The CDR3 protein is CASRTRVISTDTQYF. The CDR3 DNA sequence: TGTGCCAGCAGGACGAGGGTGATCAGCACAGATACGCAGTATTTT.

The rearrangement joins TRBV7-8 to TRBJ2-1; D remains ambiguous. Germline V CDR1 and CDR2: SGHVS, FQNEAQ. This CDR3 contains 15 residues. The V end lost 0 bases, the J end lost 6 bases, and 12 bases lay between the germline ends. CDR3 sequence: CASSLAGRWGNEQFF. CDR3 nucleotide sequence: TGTGCCAGCAGCTTAGCAGGGCGCTGGGGCAATGAGCAGTTCTTC.

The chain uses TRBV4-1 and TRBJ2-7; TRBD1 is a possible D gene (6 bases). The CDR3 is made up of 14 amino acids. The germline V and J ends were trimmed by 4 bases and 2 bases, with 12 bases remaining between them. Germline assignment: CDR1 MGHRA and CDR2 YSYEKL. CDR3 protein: CASSRTVTTYEQYF. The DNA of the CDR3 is TGCGCCAGCAGCCGGACAGTTACCACCTACGAGCAGTACTTC.

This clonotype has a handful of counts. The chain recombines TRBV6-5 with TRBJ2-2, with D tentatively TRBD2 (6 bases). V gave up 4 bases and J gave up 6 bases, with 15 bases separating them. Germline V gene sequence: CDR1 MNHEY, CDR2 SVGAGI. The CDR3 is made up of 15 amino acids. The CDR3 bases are TGTGCCAGCAGTTCCGGACTATTTTTCCCCGGGGAGCTGTTTTTT. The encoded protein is CASSSGLFFPGELFF.

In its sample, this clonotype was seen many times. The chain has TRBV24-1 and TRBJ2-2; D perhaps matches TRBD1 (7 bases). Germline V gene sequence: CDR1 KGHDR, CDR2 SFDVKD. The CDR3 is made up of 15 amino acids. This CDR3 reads CARMRDSELPGELFF. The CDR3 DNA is TGTGCACGCATGCGGGACAGCGAGCTTCCCGGGGAGCTGTTTTTT.